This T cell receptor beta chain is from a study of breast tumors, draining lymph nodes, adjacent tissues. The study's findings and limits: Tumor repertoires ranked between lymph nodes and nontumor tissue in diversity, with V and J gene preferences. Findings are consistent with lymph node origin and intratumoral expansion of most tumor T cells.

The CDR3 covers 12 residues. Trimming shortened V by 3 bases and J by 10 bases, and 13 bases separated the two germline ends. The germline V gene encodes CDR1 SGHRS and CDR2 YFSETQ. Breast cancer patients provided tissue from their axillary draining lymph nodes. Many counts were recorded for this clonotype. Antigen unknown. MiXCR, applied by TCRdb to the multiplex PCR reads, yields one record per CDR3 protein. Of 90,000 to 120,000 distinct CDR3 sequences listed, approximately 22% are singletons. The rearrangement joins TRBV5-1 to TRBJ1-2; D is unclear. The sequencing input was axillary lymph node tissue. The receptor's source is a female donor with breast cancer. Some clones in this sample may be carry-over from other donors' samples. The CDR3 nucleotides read TGCGCCAGCAGCTACGTTCTCCCCTTCTACACCTTC. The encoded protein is CASSYVLPFYTF.